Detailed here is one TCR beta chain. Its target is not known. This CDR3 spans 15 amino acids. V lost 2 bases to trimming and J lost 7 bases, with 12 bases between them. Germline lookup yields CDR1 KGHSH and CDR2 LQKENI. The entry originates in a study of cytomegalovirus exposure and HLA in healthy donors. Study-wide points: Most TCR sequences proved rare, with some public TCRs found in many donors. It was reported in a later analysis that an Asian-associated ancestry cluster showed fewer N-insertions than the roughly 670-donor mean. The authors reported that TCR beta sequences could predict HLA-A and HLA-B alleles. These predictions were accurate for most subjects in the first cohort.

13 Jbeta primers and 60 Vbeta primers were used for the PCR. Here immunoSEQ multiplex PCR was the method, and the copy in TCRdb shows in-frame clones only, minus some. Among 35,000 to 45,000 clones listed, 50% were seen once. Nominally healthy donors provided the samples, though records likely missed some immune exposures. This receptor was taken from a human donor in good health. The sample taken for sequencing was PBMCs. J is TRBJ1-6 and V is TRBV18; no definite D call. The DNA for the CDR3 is TGTGCCAGCTCACCAGGCTCGGGCGGGAATTCACCCCTCCACTTT. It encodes CASSPGSGGNSPLHF.